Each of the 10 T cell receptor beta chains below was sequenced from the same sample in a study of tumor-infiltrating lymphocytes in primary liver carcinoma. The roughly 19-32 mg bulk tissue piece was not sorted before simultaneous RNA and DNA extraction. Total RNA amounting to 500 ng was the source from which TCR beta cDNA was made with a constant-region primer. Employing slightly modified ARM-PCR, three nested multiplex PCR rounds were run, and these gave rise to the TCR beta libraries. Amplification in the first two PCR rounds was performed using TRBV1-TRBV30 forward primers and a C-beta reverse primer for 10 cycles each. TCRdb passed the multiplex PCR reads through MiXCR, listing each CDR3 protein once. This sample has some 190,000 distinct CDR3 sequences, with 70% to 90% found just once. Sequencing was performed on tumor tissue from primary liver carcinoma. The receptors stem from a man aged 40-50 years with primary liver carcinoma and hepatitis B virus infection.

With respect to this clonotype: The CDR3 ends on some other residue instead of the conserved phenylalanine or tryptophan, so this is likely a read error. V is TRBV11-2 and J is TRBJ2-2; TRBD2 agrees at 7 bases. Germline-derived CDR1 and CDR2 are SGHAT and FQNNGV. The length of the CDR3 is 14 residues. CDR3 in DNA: TGTACCAGCAGCAAGGGCGGGAGCCCCGGGGAGCTGTTTTTG. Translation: CTSSKGGSPGELFL.

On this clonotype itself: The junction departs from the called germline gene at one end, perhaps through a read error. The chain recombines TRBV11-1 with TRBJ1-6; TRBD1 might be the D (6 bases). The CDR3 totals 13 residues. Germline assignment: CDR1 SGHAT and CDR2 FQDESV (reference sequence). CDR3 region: CASSRTVVSPFHF. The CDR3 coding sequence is TGTGCCAGCAGCCGGACAGTGGTCTCACCCTTCCACTTT. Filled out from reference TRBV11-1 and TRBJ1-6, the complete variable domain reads EAEVAQSPRYKITEKSQAVAFWCDPISGHATLYWYRQILGQGPELLVQFQDESVVDDSQLPKDRFSAERLKGVDSTLKIQPAELGDSAMYLCASSRTVVSPFHFGNGTRLTVT.

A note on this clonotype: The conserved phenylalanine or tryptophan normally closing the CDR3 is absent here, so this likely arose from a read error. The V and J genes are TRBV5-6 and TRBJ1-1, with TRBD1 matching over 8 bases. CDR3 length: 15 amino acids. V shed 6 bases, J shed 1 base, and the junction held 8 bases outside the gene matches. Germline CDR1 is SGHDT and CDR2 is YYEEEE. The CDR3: CASNSLDRGNTEAFL. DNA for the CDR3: TGTGCCAGCAACTCCCTAGACAGGGGGAACACTGAAGCTTTCCTT.

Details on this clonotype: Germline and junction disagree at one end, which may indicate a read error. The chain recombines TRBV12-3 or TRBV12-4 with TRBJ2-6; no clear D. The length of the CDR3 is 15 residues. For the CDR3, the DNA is TGTGCCAGCGGGTATAGGAGCTCTGAGGCCAACGTCCTGACTTTC. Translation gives CASGYRSSEANVLTF.

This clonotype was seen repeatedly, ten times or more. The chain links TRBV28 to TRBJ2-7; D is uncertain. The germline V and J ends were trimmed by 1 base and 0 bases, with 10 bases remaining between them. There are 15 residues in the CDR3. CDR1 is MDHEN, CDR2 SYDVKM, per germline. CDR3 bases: TGTGCCAGCAGTTTATCATTGAGTGGCTCCTACGAGCAGTACTTC. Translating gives CASSLSLSGSYEQYF. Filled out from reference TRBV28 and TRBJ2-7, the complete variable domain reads DVKVTQSSRYLVKRTGEKVFLECVQDMDHENMFWYRQDPGLGLRLIYFSYDVKMKEKGDIPEGYSVSREKKERFSLILESASTNQTSMYLCASSLSLSGSYEQYFGPGTRLTVT.

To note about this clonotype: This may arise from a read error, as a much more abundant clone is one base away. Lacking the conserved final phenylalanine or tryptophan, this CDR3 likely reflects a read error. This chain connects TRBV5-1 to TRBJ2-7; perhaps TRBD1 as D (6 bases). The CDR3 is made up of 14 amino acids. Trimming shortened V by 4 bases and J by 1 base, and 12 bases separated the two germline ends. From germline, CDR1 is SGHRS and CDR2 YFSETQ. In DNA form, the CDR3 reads TGCGCCAGCAGCACATCTGGACAGTCCTACGAGCAGTACATC. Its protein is CASSTSGQSYEQYI.

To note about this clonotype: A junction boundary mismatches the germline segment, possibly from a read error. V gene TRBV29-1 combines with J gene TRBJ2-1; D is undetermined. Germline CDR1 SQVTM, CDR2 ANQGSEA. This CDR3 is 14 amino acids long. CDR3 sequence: CSVVRTESYNGQLF. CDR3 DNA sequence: TGCAGTGTTGTTCGGACGGAATCCTACAATGGGCAGTTATTC.

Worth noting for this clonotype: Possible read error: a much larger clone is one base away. The CDR3 protein is CANSIFMTGGNTEAFF. In nucleotides, the CDR3 is TGTGCCAACAGCATATTTATGACAGGGGGGAACACTGAAGCTTTCTTT. The V gene is TRBV6-6, the J gene TRBJ1-1; 9 nucleotides align to TRBD1. The germline gives CDR1 MNHNY, CDR2 SVGAGI (reference sequence). CDR3 size: 16 residues. With 10 bases clipped from V and 1 base from J, the junction kept 13 bases outside the gene matches.

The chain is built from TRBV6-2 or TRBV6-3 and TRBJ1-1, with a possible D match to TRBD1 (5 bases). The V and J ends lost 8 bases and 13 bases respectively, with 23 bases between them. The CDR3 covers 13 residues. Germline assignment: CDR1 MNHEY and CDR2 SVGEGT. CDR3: CASRLTENTESFF. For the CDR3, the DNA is TGTGCCAGCCGACTGACAGAAAACACTGAAAGTTTCTTT.

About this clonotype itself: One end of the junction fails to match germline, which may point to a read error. DNA of the CDR3: TGTGCCAGGAGCTTAGCGGGAGGAACCGCAGATACGCAGTATTTT. Protein product: CARSLAGGTADTQYF. This sequence joins TRBV11-1 and TRBJ2-3; 10 bases are shared with TRBD2. CDR1 SGHAT and CDR2 FQDESV come from the germline V gene (reference sequence). The CDR3 extends over 15 amino acids.